The 6 T cell receptor beta chains listed next were all sequenced from one sample in a study of long-term antiretroviral therapy in people with HIV (dated by TCRdb to 2022 to 2024). The immunoSEQ hsTCRB v3.0 assay was used at survey level resolution for TRB variable region sequencing. The immuneACCESS repertoire file appears here via TCRdb, limited to in-frame rearrangements. These files lack a portion of the clones; in checked studies, under half of the deficit traces to unresolved V genes, and the cause of the others is not known. Within this sample are approximately 19,000 clones, with about 87% of them counted one time only. Together, the top ten hold around 3.3% of the sample. The sample here was unsorted PBMCs, taken roughly 2.7 years after starting antiretroviral therapy. These TCRs come from a woman in her forties or fifties with HIV.

The chain couples TRBV10-3 to TRBJ2-7, with D hard to call. Germline CDR1 and CDR2: ENHRY and SYGVKD. Trimming stripped 4 bases from V and 3 bases from J, with 7 bases between. The CDR3 consists of 12 residues. The CDR3 is CAISGQSYEQYF. The DNA for the CDR3 is TGTGCCATCAGTGGTCAGAGCTACGAGCAGTACTTC.

The rearrangement links TRBV5-1 to TRBJ2-7; D tentatively fits TRBD1 or TRBD2 (5 bases each). The V gene's germline CDR1 is SGHRS and CDR2 YFSETQ. The CDR3 consists of 14 residues. The V and J ends lost 1 base and 3 bases respectively, with 11 bases between them. This CDR3 is CASSLRDGFYEQYF. The DNA of the CDR3 is TGCGCCAGCAGCTTGAGGGACGGCTTCTACGAGCAGTACTTC.

The chain combines TRBV6-5 with TRBJ1-2, with no clear D. Germline values: CDR1 MNHEY, CDR2 SVGAGI. The CDR3 runs to 13 residues. Trimming shortened V by 4 bases and J by 8 bases, and 14 bases separated the two germline ends. The CDR3 loop reads CASSFGSIGGYTF. DNA for the CDR3: TGTGCCAGCAGTTTCGGCAGTATCGGCGGCTACACCTTC.

This clone showed up just once. J is TRBJ2-7 and V is TRBV6-5, with D tentatively TRBD2 (5 bases). CDR1 MNHEY and CDR2 SVGAGI come from the germline V gene. The V and J ends lost 6 bases and 4 bases respectively, with 16 bases between them. The CDR3 spans 14 residues. The chain's CDR3 is CASSEADWEYEQYF. CDR3 bases: TGTGCCAGCAGCGAGGCGGACTGGGAGTACGAGCAGTACTTC.

V gene TRBV10-3 combines with J gene TRBJ1-3, with 9 bases aligning to TRBD1. The germline CDR1 and CDR2 sequences are ENHRY and SYGVKD. The CDR3 is made up of 14 amino acids. Trimming took 4 bases from V and 2 from J; bases not matched to a gene: 0. This chain's CDR3 is CAISGQGAGNTIYF. The CDR3 nucleotides read TGTGCCATCAGTGGACAGGGGGCTGGAAACACCATATATTTT.

This chain joins TRBV7-6 and TRBJ2-3, with D perhaps being TRBD1 or TRBD2 (5 bases each). The V and J ends lost 1 base and 5 bases respectively, with 19 bases between them. The CDR3 contains 17 residues. Germline V gene sequence: CDR1 SGHVS, CDR2 FNYEAQ. The CDR3 reads CASSLVGGSASRDTQYF. The CDR3, as DNA: TGTGCCAGCAGCTTAGTTGGGGGATCGGCCTCACGAGATACGCAGTATTTT.